This T cell receptor (beta chain) was captured in a study of control samples from healthy donors and cancer patients. V shed 5 bases, J shed 7 bases, and the junction held 5 bases outside the gene matches. Germline-derived CDR1 and CDR2 are MNHEY and SMNVEV (reference sequence). CDR3 length: 13 residues. TCRdb's copy holds only in-frame clones and misses some; the assay was immunoSEQ multiplex PCR. There are around 180,000 clones in the sample; 80% to 90% occur only once, and approximately 4.9% lies in the top ten. The sample comprised blood. This sequence joins TRBV27 and TRBJ1-2, with TRBD1 matching 9 bases. The TCR originated in a woman in her 30s in good health. DNA for the CDR3: TGTGCCAGCAGTATACAGGGGGCGCGTGGCTACACCTTC. It codes for CASSIQGARGYTF.